Below are 27 T cell receptor beta chains sequenced from a single sample in a study of blood T cell repertoires in COVID-19. Generated by immunoSEQ multiplex PCR, the TCRdb table keeps only in-frame clones and is missing some. Here the sample spans approximately 230,000 clones, approximately 90% being singletons. Sequenced input: peripheral blood. The receptors shown here come from a woman aged 40-49 years who had recovered from COVID-19.

This chain joins TRBV27 and TRBJ1-6, with unresolved D. The CDR3 spans 17 residues. Germline CDR1 is MNHEY and CDR2 is SMNVEV (reference sequence). V lost 8 bases to trimming and J lost 0 bases, with 17 bases between them. CDR3 nucleotides: TGTGCCAGCTGCCCCCTAGGTGGAGGCTCCTATAATTCACCCCTCCACTTT. Translation gives CASCPLGGGSYNSPLHF.

The chain carries TRBV5-4 and TRBJ2-5, with 10 bases aligning to TRBD2. Trimming removed 3 bases from V and 4 bases from J; junction bases left unmatched: 9. The CDR3 has 16 residues. Germline V gene data show CDR1 as SGHNT and CDR2 as YYREEE (reference sequence). In nucleotides, the CDR3 is TGTGCCAGCAGCTCTCAAAAGCGGGGGGGCCTAGAGACCCAGTACTTC. Its translation is CASSSQKRGGLETQYF.

This sequence joins TRBV19 and TRBJ1-2; tentatively, D is TRBD1 (5 bases). V was cut by 9 bases and J by 0 bases, with 17 bases left in between. CDR3 length equals 15 residues. CDR1 is LNHDA and CDR2 is SQIVND in the germline V gene (reference sequence). DNA of the CDR3: TGTGCCAGCAGGCACACAGGCCCAACTAACTATGGCTACACCTTC. Amino acids: CASRHTGPTNYGYTF.

This chain links TRBV16 with TRBJ1-1; 8 nucleotides line up with TRBD1. V shed 2 bases, J shed 2 bases, and the junction held 1 base outside the gene matches. Germline V gives CDR1 KGHSY, CDR2 FQNENV. The CDR3 loop spans 14 amino acids. CDR3 in DNA: TGTGCCAGCAGCCAAGGACAGGGTAACACTGAAGCTTTCTTT. Protein product: CASSQGQGNTEAFF.

V is TRBV5-5 and J is TRBJ2-3; possible D gene TRBD1, 6 bases. This CDR3 is 16 amino acids long. The V and J ends lost 6 bases and 0 bases respectively, with 17 bases between them. Per the germline V gene, CDR1 is SGHKS and CDR2 is YYEKEE (reference sequence). The CDR3 DNA reads TGTGCCAGCAATTTCCTACAGGGCGAAAGCACAGATACGCAGTATTTT. Protein sequence: CASNFLQGESTDTQYF.

The chain links TRBV6-2 or TRBV6-3 to TRBJ2-2; TRBD2 matches at 14 bases. V dropped 6 bases and J dropped 5; count of bases not matched to a gene: 23. The CDR3 loop spans 22 amino acids. Germline-derived CDR1 and CDR2 are MNHEY and SVGEGT. CDR3 amino acids: CASSQRGQAGLAGGRGTGELFF. In DNA form, the CDR3 reads TGTGCCAGCAGCCAACGAGGACAGGCCGGACTAGCGGGAGGCCGGGGGACCGGGGAGCTGTTTTTT.

V usage is TRBV10-2 and J usage is TRBJ1-2; maybe TRBD1 (6 bases). Trimming took off 6 bases at V and 6 bases at J, with 14 bases between the two ends. There are 13 residues in the CDR3. Looked up from germline, CDR1 is WSHSY and CDR2 is SAAADI. The CDR3 bases are TGCGCCAGCAGCTCAGGGGTATTTGATGGCTACACCTTC. It specifies CASSSGVFDGYTF.

The J gene is TRBJ2-7, the V gene TRBV28, with 8 bases lining up with TRBD1. The ends lost 4 bases at V and 2 bases at J; junction bases unmatched: 4. The CDR3 runs to 14 residues. CDR1 MDHEN and CDR2 SYDVKM come from the germline V gene. The CDR3 DNA reads TGTGCCAGCAGTTGGGACAGGAAGACCTACGAGCAGTACTTC. Amino acid sequence: CASSWDRKTYEQYF.

The chain recombines TRBV6-2 or TRBV6-3 with TRBJ2-1, with 8 bases identical to TRBD2. The V segment lost 5 bases and the J segment 1 base; nucleotides outside the gene matches: 7. From germline, CDR1 is MNHEY and CDR2 SVGEGT. CDR3 length: 16 amino acids. The CDR3 sequence: CASSDGGAVSYNEQFF. The CDR3 DNA sequence: TGTGCCAGCAGTGACGGGGGGGCGGTTTCCTACAATGAGCAGTTCTTC.

J is TRBJ1-4 and V is TRBV19; D gene ambiguous. This CDR3 has 16 residues. The V gene's germline CDR1 is LNHDA and CDR2 SQIVND (reference sequence). The V gene lost 3 bases and the J gene lost 0 bases, with 11 bases spanning the gap. CDR3 in amino acids: CASSIEGGTTNEKLFF. CDR3 nucleotides: TGTGCCAGTAGTATTGAAGGCGGTACAACTAATGAAAAACTGTTTTTT. The whole variable domain, remainder taken from reference TRBV19 and TRBJ1-4, is DGGITQSPKYLFRKEGQNVTLSCEQNLNHDAMYWYRQDPGQGLRLIYYSQIVNDFQKGDIAEGYSVSREKKESFPLTVTSAQKNPTAFYLCASSIEGGTTNEKLFFGSGTQLSVL.

This clone came up a few times. The rearrangement joins TRBV4-3 to TRBJ2-7, with TRBD2 matching over 10 bases. The J segment lost 4 bases and the V segment lost 1 base, leaving 4 bases of the junction unmatched. Germline loops: CDR1 LGHNA, CDR2 YSLEER. The CDR3 sequence is 15 residues long. CDR3 nucleotide sequence: TGCGCCAGCAGCCAAGCGAGGACTAGCGGTTACGAGCAGTACTTC. It yields the protein CASSQARTSGYEQYF.

The chain employs TRBV19 and TRBJ2-1, with 8 nucleotides matching TRBD2. V lost 0 bases, J lost 2 bases, and 6 bases stayed unmatched. This CDR3 has 17 residues. Per germline, CDR1 LNHDA and CDR2 SQIVND (reference sequence). The CDR3 coding sequence is TGTGCCAGTAGTATAGATCGGGGGGGCTTCGCCTACAATGAGCAGTTCTTC. Its protein product is CASSIDRGGFAYNEQFF.

The V call is TRBV7-2, the J call TRBJ2-7; 9 positions match TRBD1. The germline CDR1 and CDR2 sequences are SGHTA and FQGNSA. V trimming: 3 bases; J trimming: 0 bases; junction bases outside the gene matches: 3. CDR3 length: 15 amino acids. CDR3 loop: CASSLGTGYSYEQYF. As DNA, the CDR3 is TGTGCCAGCAGCTTGGGGACAGGGTACTCCTACGAGCAGTACTTC.

The chain combines TRBV6-5 with TRBJ2-2; no clear D. CDR1 MNHEY and CDR2 SVGAGI come from the germline V gene. The CDR3 has 14 residues. Trimming removed 5 bases from V and 1 base from J, with 8 bases in between. The DNA for the CDR3 is TGTGCCAGCAGTAGAGGCAGGAACACCGGGGAGCTGTTTTTT. Translated: CASSRGRNTGELFF.

J is TRBJ1-5 and V is TRBV18; D is undetermined. The V end was cut by 3 bases, the J end by 1 base, with 19 bases between. The CDR3 consists of 18 residues. Germline V gene data show CDR1 as KGHSH and CDR2 as LQKENI. The chain's CDR3 is CASSPFPVGDGSNQPQHF. For the CDR3, the DNA is TGTGCCAGCTCACCCTTCCCTGTCGGGGATGGGAGCAATCAGCCCCAGCATTTT.

Turning to this clone: A junction end diverges from the germline sequence, so it may reflect a read error. This rearrangement joins TRBV7-7 to TRBJ2-5; D gene uncertain. The length of the CDR3 is 13 residues. Germline V gene sequence: CDR1 SSHAT, CDR2 FNYEAQ (reference sequence). The CDR3 DNA sequence: TGTGCTAGCAGCTTAAACAGCCAAGAGACCCAGTACTTC. It translates to CASSLNSQETQYF.

The chain has TRBV18 and TRBJ2-5; a weak D match, TRBD1 (5 bases). The germline CDR1 and CDR2 sequences are KGHSH and LQKENI. The CDR3 consists of 17 residues. Between the trimmed V and J ends, which lost 2 bases and 0 bases, there was a span of 16 bases. In DNA, the CDR3 is TGTGCCAGCTCACCAATGATCCAGGGCCGGAACCAAGAGACCCAGTACTTC. Translating gives CASSPMIQGRNQETQYF.

The gene calls are TRBV19 and TRBJ2-1, with 11 positions matching TRBD2. The V gene's germline CDR1 is LNHDA and CDR2 SQIVND (reference sequence). J gave up 3 bases and V 3 bases, and 4 bases lay outside the gene matches. This CDR3 is 16 amino acids long. The CDR3 coding sequence is TGTGCCAGTAGTATTACTAGCGGGAGTATCTACAATGAGCAGTTCTTC. As protein: CASSITSGSIYNEQFF.

The CDR3: CASTVGQGGGVNEKLFF. In DNA, the CDR3 is TGTGCCAGCACCGTAGGACAGGGAGGGGGAGTTAATGAAAAACTGTTTTTT. The rearrangement uses TRBV5-5 and TRBJ1-4, with 8 bases lining up with TRBD1. The V gene's germline CDR1 is SGHKS and CDR2 YYEKEE (reference sequence). Trimming took 6 bases from V and 4 from J; bases not matched to a gene: 14. CDR3 length: 17 residues.

The genes are TRBV5-1 and TRBJ1-6; D might be TRBD1 (6 bases). The germline V gene encodes CDR1 SGHRS and CDR2 YFSETQ. CDR3 length equals 14 residues. V was trimmed by 2 bases and J by 7 bases, leaving 10 bases between them. This CDR3 reads CASSLNQGNSPLHF. CDR3 DNA sequence: TGCGCCAGCAGCTTAAATCAGGGGAATTCACCCCTCCACTTT.

This rearrangement joins TRBV5-4 to TRBJ1-2; 10 nucleotides agree with TRBD1. In germline, CDR1 is SGHNT, CDR2 YYREEE (reference sequence). Losses at the gene ends were 4 bases for V and 6 bases for J; bases not matched to a gene: 6. The CDR3 runs to 14 residues. The DNA of the CDR3 is TGTGCCAGCAGCCGGGACAGGGGTGCAAATGGCTACACCTTC. Protein: CASSRDRGANGYTF.

V usage is TRBV19 and J usage is TRBJ2-7; a possible D gene is TRBD2 (5 bases). The length of the CDR3 is 16 residues. CDR1 LNHDA and CDR2 SQIVND come from the germline V gene (reference sequence). Trimming took off 2 bases at V and 0 bases at J, with 14 bases between the two ends. The CDR3, as DNA: TGTGCCAGTAGTATACGACGAGGGCTCAGCTCCTACGAGCAGTACTTC. This encodes CASSIRRGLSSYEQYF. The full variable domain, in which reference TRBV19 and TRBJ2-7 provide the parts outside the CDR3, is DGGITQSPKYLFRKEGQNVTLSCEQNLNHDAMYWYRQDPGQGLRLIYYSQIVNDFQKGDIAEGYSVSREKKESFPLTVTSAQKNPTAFYLCASSIRRGLSSYEQYFGPGTRLTVT.

The rearrangement links TRBV30 to TRBJ1-2, with D possibly matching TRBD1 (6 bases). The germline V gene has CDR1 GTSNPN and CDR2 SVGIG (reference sequence). The CDR3 length is 13 residues. V was cut by 3 bases and J by 0 bases, with 8 bases left in between. The CDR3 bases are TGTGCCTGGAGACAGGGACCTAACTATGGCTACACCTTC. Its protein product is CAWRQGPNYGYTF. The whole variable domain, filled in from reference TRBV30 and TRBJ1-2, reads SQTIHQWPATLVQPVGSPLSLECTVEGTSNPNLYWYRQAAGRGLQLLFYSVGIGQISSEVPQNLSASRPQDRQFILSSKKLLLSDSGFYLCAWRQGPNYGYTFGSGTRLTVV.

The CDR3 spells CASSKANRANQPRHF. Written as DNA, the CDR3 is TGTGCCAGCAGCAAAGCCAACAGAGCCAATCAGCCCCGGCATTTT. This chain connects TRBV21-1 to TRBJ1-5; the table's TRBD1 call for D was not verified on the DNA. TRBV21-1 is a documented pseudogene. The CDR3 has 15 residues.

The V and J genes are TRBV5-5 and TRBJ2-1; D is undetermined. V dropped 1 base and J dropped 0 bases, with 8 bases sitting between them. This CDR3 is built from 15 residues. Germline V gives CDR1 SGHKS, CDR2 YYEKEE (reference sequence). The CDR3 here is CASSLSESSYNEQFF. CDR3 in DNA: TGTGCCAGCAGCTTGAGCGAAAGCTCCTACAATGAGCAGTTCTTC.

The gene calls are TRBV7-3 and TRBJ2-2; D may be TRBD1 (7 bases). The length of the CDR3 is 16 residues. Per the germline V gene, CDR1 is SGHTA and CDR2 is FQGTGA. Trimming pared 2 bases from V and 2 bases from J, leaving 12 bases between. The CDR3 nucleotides read TGTGCCAGCAGCTTAGGCCAGGGGGGTAACACCGGGGAGCTGTTTTTT. It specifies CASSLGQGGNTGELFF.

J is TRBJ1-3 and V is TRBV2; tentative D call: TRBD1 (6 bases). Trimming shortened V by 6 bases and J by 0 bases, and 12 bases separated the two germline ends. CDR1 SNHLY and CDR2 FYNNEI come from the germline V gene. There are 15 residues in the CDR3. Written as DNA, the CDR3 is TGTGCCAGCAGCGTGGACAGCCACTCTGGAAACACCATATATTTT. This sequence encodes CASSVDSHSGNTIYF.